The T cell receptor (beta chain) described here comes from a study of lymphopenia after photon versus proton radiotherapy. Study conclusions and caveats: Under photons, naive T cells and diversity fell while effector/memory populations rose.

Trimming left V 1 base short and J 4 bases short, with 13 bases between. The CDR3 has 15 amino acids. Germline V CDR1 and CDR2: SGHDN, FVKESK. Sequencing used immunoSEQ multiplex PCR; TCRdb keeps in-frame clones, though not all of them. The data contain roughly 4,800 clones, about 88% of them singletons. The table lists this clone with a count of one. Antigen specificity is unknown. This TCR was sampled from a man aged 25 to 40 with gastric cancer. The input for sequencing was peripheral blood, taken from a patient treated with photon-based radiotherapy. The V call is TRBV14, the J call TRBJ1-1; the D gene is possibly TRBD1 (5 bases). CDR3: CASSQVGGGGTEAFF. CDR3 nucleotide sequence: TGTGCCAGCAGCCAAGTTGGGGGAGGAGGCACTGAAGCTTTCTTT. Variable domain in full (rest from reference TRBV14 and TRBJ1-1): EAGVTQFPSHSVIEKGQTVTLRCDPISGHDNLYWYRRVMGKEIKFLLHFVKESKQDESGMPNNRFLAERTGGTYSTLKVQPAELEDSGVYFCASSQVGGGGTEAFFGQGTRLTVV.